The 22 T cell receptor beta chains below were found in one sample sequenced in a study of cytomegalovirus exposure and HLA in healthy donors. The PCR employed 60 Vbeta primers together with 13 Jbeta primers. TCRdb's copy holds only in-frame clones and misses some; the assay was immunoSEQ multiplex PCR. The table has around 180,000 clones, around 80% seen once; the top ten hold 4.5% to 5.5%. The sequenced sample was PBMCs. All receptors come from a young man in good health and CMV-seronegative.

A few counts support this clone. The rearrangement joins TRBV7-2 to TRBJ2-3; D gene uncertain. The ends were cut back, 2 bases at V and 4 bases at J, with 7 bases in the middle. Germline lookup yields CDR1 SGHTA and CDR2 FQGNSA. This CDR3 comprises 13 residues. CDR3 DNA sequence: TGTGCCAGCAGCTTACAGCAGGCAGATACGCAGTATTTT. This translates into CASSLQQADTQYF.

The CDR3 protein is CASSLVRSSYNEQFF. In nucleotides, the CDR3 is TGTGCCAGCAGCTTGGTCAGAAGCTCCTACAATGAGCAGTTCTTC. This rearrangement joins TRBV5-6 to TRBJ2-1; the D is unclear. CDR1 SGHDT and CDR2 YYEEEE come from the germline V gene. V lost 0 bases, J lost 0 bases, and 7 bases lay in between. The CDR3 consists of 15 residues.

This clone was seen only a few times. This rearrangement joins TRBV5-6 to TRBJ2-7; 7 bases align to TRBD2. The CDR3 runs 13 residues. Germline V gives CDR1 SGHDT, CDR2 YYEEEE. The junction had 8 bases not matched to a gene; V was cut back by 4 bases and J by 7 bases. The CDR3 here is CASSPGEGNEQYF. CDR3 in DNA: TGTGCCAGCAGCCCCGGGGAGGGGAATGAGCAGTACTTC.

V is TRBV29-1 and J is TRBJ1-5; 9 bases agree with TRBD1. The CDR3 length is 15 residues. The germline CDR1 and CDR2 sequences are SQVTM and ANQGSEA. V trimming: 5 bases; J trimming: 1 base; junction bases outside the gene matches: 6. The CDR3 protein is CSVTTGGGSNQPQHF. The CDR3 DNA sequence: TGCAGCGTTACTACAGGGGGCGGCAGCAATCAGCCCCAGCATTTT.

This clone was detected only once. The genes are TRBV7-6 and TRBJ2-1; TRBD2 is a possible D gene (6 bases). Germline V gene lookup returns CDR1 SGHVS and CDR2 FNYEAQ. V was shortened by 1 base and J by 3 bases, with 10 bases between the two germline ends. This CDR3 has 15 amino acids. CDR3 coding DNA: TGTGCCAGCAGCTTAGATGGGAGGAGCTACAATGAGCAGTTCTTC. Its protein is CASSLDGRSYNEQFF.

Only a few counts were recorded for this clone. The chain combines TRBV15 with TRBJ2-7; 13 bases match TRBD2. The CDR3 contains 15 residues. The J segment lost 6 bases and the V segment lost 2 bases, leaving 4 bases of the junction unmatched. The germline gives CDR1 LNHNV, CDR2 YYDKDF (reference sequence). CDR3 sequence: CATSRRTSGSPEQYF. The DNA for the CDR3 is TGTGCCACCAGCAGAAGGACTAGCGGGAGTCCCGAGCAGTACTTC. The complete variable domain, with remaining parts taken from reference TRBV15 and TRBJ2-7, reads DAMVIQNPRYQVTQFGKPVTLSCSQTLNHNVMYWYQQKSSQAPKLLFHYYDKDFNNEADTPDNFQSRRPNTSFCFLDIRSPGLGDTAMYLCATSRRTSGSPEQYFGPGTRLTVT.

The rearrangement uses TRBV5-8 and TRBJ2-7, with a weak D call TRBD2 (6 bases). This CDR3 spans 14 amino acids. Germline V CDR1 and CDR2: SGHTS, YDEGEE. V gave up 2 bases and J gave up 7 bases, with 16 bases separating them. CDR3 sequence reads: CASSLGPFGGEQYF. The CDR3 nucleotides read TGTGCCAGCAGCTTAGGACCTTTTGGGGGGGAGCAGTACTTC.

This clone was counted only a few times. The rearrangement links TRBV5-8 to TRBJ2-7; 8 nucleotides match TRBD1. There are 14 residues in the CDR3. V trimming: 4 bases; J trimming: 5 bases; junction bases outside the gene matches: 8. Germline V gene lookup returns CDR1 SGHTS and CDR2 YDEGEE. The CDR3 is CASSLKQGGHEQYF. In DNA form, the CDR3 reads TGTGCCAGCAGCCTAAAACAGGGGGGCCACGAGCAGTACTTC. The full variable domain, its missing parts supplied by reference TRBV5-8 and TRBJ2-7, is EAGVTQSPTHLIKTRGQQATLRCSPISGHTSVYWYQQALGLGLQFLLWYDEGEERNRGNFPPRFSGRQFPNYSSELNVNALELEDSALYLCASSLKQGGHEQYFGPGTRLTVT.

This chain links TRBV10-3 with TRBJ2-3, with a possible D match to TRBD1 (6 bases). This CDR3 has 14 residues. Germline V gene data show CDR1 as ENHRY and CDR2 as SYGVKD. Trimming removed 2 bases from V and 4 bases from J, with 10 bases in between. The CDR3 DNA follows: TGTGCCATCAGTGAGCGACAGGATCCAGATACGCAGTATTTT. Its translation is CAISERQDPDTQYF.

The J gene is TRBJ2-1, the V gene TRBV27, with D uncertain. From germline, CDR1 is MNHEY and CDR2 SMNVEV (reference sequence). Trimming cost V 5 bases and J 7 bases, with 6 bases left between them. The length of the CDR3 is 11 residues. CDR3 residues: CASSIGNEQFF. The CDR3 DNA is TGTGCCAGCAGTATCGGGAATGAGCAGTTCTTC.

The chain recombines TRBV18 with TRBJ1-6; D gene unclear. V was cut by 3 bases and J by 8 bases, with 14 bases left in between. This CDR3 region has 15 residues. Germline loops: CDR1 KGHSH, CDR2 LQKENI. This CDR3 reads CASSPEVAMDSPLHF. The DNA of the CDR3 is TGTGCCAGCTCACCCGAGGTGGCGATGGATTCACCCCTCCACTTT.

The chain joins TRBV5-1 to TRBJ2-3; 8 nucleotides line up with TRBD1. The CDR3 has 14 amino acids. CDR1 SGHRS and CDR2 YFSETQ come from the germline V gene. The J segment lost 4 bases and the V segment lost 4 bases, leaving 5 bases of the junction unmatched. The CDR3 spells CASSLGQAPDTQYF. The CDR3 nucleotides are TGCGCCAGCAGCCTGGGACAGGCCCCAGATACGCAGTATTTT.

The chain is built from TRBV20-1 and TRBJ2-7; D ambiguous. Germline values: CDR1 DFQATT, CDR2 SNEGSKA (reference sequence). This CDR3 is 11 amino acids long. The V end lost 6 bases, the J end lost 3 bases, and 9 bases lay between the germline ends. CDR3 amino acids: CSAPLSYEQYF. DNA of the CDR3: TGCAGTGCCCCGCTTAGCTACGAGCAGTACTTC.

There are a few counts of this clone. This sequence joins TRBV6-1 and TRBJ2-3; TRBD2 matches at 8 bases. The CDR3 is 14 amino acids. V dropped 9 bases and J dropped 5; count of bases not matched to a gene: 10. CDR1 and CDR2 from the germline V gene are MNHNS and SASEGT. The DNA for the CDR3 is TGTGCCAGGGGGGTAGCGGGAACGATAGATACGCAGTATTTT. Translated, it gives CARGVAGTIDTQYF.

The J gene is TRBJ1-1, the V gene TRBV6-1; 8 bases fit TRBD1. Losses at the gene ends were 6 bases for V and 0 bases for J; bases not matched to a gene: 3. The CDR3 has 14 amino acids. Germline values: CDR1 MNHNS, CDR2 SASEGT. CDR3 sequence reads: CASRGQAMNTEAFF. In nucleotides, the CDR3 is TGTGCCAGCAGGGGACAGGCCATGAACACTGAAGCTTTCTTT.

This chain links TRBV5-1 with TRBJ1-1, with TRBD1 matching over 9 bases. Trimming cost V 4 bases and J 0 bases; bases outside gene matches: 4. The CDR3 has 15 amino acids. Germline V gene data show CDR1 as SGHRS and CDR2 as YFSETQ. The DNA of the CDR3 is TGCGCCAGCAGCACGGGGACAGGGATGAACACTGAAGCTTTCTTT. Translating it yields CASSTGTGMNTEAFF.

The DNA for the CDR3 is TGCGCCAGCAGCTCCGCGACAGGGGATAACACCGGGGAGCTGTTTTTT. Protein sequence: CASSSATGDNTGELFF. V is TRBV5-1 and J is TRBJ2-2; 8 nucleotides align to TRBD1. V lost 3 bases, J lost 2 bases, and 6 bases stayed unmatched. CDR1 and CDR2 from the germline V gene are SGHRS and YFSETQ. This CDR3 is 16 amino acids long.

The chain is built from TRBV6-1 and TRBJ1-6; 9 positions agree with TRBD1. From germline, CDR1 is MNHNS and CDR2 SASEGT. The CDR3 contains 15 residues. Germline trimming cut 6 bases from V and 7 bases from J; bases unmatched to any gene: 7. CDR3 nucleotides: TGTGCCAGCAGCTCCGGGACAGGGAAAAATTCACCCCTCCACTTT. Its protein is CASSSGTGKNSPLHF.

This clone has just a few counts. The chain combines TRBV27 with TRBJ1-5, with TRBD1 matching over 8 bases. CDR1 is MNHEY and CDR2 is SMNVEV in the germline V gene (reference sequence). J was trimmed by 5 bases and V by 5 bases; bases with no gene match: 5. The CDR3 totals 14 residues. This chain's CDR3 is CASSPTGGDQPQHF. Here the CDR3 DNA reads TGTGCCAGCAGTCCCACAGGGGGTGATCAGCCCCAGCATTTT.

The genes are TRBV7-2 and TRBJ2-7; the D gene is possibly TRBD1 (6 bases). Germline V gene data show CDR1 as SGHTA and CDR2 as FQGNSA. V lost 1 base to trimming and J lost 7 bases, with 20 bases between them. CDR3 length equals 16 residues. The CDR3 sequence is CASSLEGDTRFWEQYF. The CDR3 DNA sequence: TGTGCCAGCAGCTTAGAGGGGGACACCCGTTTTTGGGAGCAGTACTTC.

The rearrangement links TRBV28 to TRBJ2-3; D may be TRBD2 (6 bases). The CDR3 spans 16 residues. Germline CDR1 MDHEN, CDR2 SYDVKM. V gave up 7 bases and J gave up 0 bases, with 17 bases separating them. The CDR3 loop is CASTTYSGSSTDTQYF. As DNA, the CDR3 is TGTGCCAGCACCACCTACAGCGGGTCTAGCACAGATACGCAGTATTTT. Full variable domain (remainder filled in from reference TRBV28 and TRBJ2-3): DVKVTQSSRYLVKRTGEKVFLECVQDMDHENMFWYRQDPGLGLRLIYFSYDVKMKEKGDIPEGYSVSREKKERFSLILESASTNQTSMYLCASTTYSGSSTDTQYFGPGTRLTVL.

The chain carries TRBV4-1 and TRBJ1-2; 8 bases agree with TRBD1. The germline V gene has CDR1 MGHRA and CDR2 YSYEKL. V shed 6 bases and J 8 bases; nucleotides not matched to a gene: 8. CDR3 size: 13 residues. Written as DNA, the CDR3 is TGCGCCAGCAGGCCGACAGGGGTGTCGGGCTACACCTTC. Translating it yields CASRPTGVSGYTF.